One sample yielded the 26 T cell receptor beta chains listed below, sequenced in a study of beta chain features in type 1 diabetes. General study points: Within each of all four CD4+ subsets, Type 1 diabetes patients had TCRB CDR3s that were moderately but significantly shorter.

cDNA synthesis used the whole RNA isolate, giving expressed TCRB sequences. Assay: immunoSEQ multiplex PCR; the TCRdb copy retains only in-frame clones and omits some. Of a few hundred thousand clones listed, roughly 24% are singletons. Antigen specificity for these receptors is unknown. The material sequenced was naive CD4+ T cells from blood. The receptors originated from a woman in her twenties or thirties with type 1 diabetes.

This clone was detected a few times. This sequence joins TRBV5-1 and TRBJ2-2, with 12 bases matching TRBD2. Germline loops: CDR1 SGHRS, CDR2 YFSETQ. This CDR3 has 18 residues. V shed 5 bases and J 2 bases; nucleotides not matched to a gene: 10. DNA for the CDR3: TGCGCCAGCAGTAGCCTAGCGGGAGGGCCAAGTAACACCGGGGAGCTGTTTTTT. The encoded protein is CASSSLAGGPSNTGELFF.

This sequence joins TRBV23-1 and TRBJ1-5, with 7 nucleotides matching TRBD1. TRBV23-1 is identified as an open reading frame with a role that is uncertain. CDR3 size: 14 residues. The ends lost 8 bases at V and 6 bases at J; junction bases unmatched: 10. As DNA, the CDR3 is TGCGCCAGCCATACAGGGGATAGAGGTCAGCCCCAGCATTTT. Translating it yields CASHTGDRGQPQHF.

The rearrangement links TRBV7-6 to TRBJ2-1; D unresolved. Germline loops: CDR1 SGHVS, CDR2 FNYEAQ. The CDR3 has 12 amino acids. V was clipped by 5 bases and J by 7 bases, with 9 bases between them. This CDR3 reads CASSHTRNEQFF. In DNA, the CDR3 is TGTGCCAGCAGCCATACCCGGAATGAGCAGTTCTTC.

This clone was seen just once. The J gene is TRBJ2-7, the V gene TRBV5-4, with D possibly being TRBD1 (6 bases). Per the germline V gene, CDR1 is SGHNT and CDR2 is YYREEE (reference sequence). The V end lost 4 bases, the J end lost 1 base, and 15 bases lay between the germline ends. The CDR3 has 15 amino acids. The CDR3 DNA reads TGTGCCAGCAGCATACAACAGGGATCGTCCTACGAGCAGTACTTC. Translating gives CASSIQQGSSYEQYF. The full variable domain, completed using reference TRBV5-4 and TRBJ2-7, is ETGVTQSPTHLIKTRGQQVTLRCSSQSGHNTVSWYQQALGQGPQFIFQYYREEENGRGNFPPRFSGLQFPNYSSELNVNALELDDSALYLCASSIQQGSSYEQYFGPGTRLTVT.

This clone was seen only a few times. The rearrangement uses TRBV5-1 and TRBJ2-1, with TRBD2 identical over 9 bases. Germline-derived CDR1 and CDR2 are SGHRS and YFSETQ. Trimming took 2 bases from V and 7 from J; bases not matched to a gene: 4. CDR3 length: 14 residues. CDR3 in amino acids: CASSFVSGSNEQFF. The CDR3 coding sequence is TGCGCCAGCAGCTTTGTTAGCGGGAGTAATGAGCAGTTCTTC.

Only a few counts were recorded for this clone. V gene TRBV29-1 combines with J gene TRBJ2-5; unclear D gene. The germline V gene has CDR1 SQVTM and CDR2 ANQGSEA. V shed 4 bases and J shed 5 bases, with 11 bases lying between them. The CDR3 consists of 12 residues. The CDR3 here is CSVVWPEETQYF. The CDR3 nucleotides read TGCAGCGTTGTATGGCCGGAGGAGACCCAGTACTTC.

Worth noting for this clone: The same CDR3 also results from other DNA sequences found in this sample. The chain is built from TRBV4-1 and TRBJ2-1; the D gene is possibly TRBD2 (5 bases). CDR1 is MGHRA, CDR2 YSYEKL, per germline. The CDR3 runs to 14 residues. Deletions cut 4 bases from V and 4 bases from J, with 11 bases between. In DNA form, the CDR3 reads TGCGCCAGCAGCCCATCCGGGGTTTACAATGAGCAGTTCTTC. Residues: CASSPSGVYNEQFF.

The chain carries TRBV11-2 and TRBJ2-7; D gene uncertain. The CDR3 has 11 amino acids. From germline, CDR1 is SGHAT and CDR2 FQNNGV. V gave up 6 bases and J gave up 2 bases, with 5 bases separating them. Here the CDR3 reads CASRQAYEQYF. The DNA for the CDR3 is TGTGCCAGCAGGCAGGCCTACGAGCAGTACTTC.

The chain's CDR3 is CSVGRGITGELFF. CDR3 coding DNA: TGCAGCGTTGGAAGAGGGATCACCGGGGAGCTGTTTTTT. The gene calls are TRBV29-1 and TRBJ2-2, with D perhaps matching TRBD2 (5 bases). This CDR3 comprises 13 residues. Trimming took off 4 bases at V and 4 bases at J, with 10 bases between the two ends. Germline lookup yields CDR1 SQVTM and CDR2 ANQGSEA.

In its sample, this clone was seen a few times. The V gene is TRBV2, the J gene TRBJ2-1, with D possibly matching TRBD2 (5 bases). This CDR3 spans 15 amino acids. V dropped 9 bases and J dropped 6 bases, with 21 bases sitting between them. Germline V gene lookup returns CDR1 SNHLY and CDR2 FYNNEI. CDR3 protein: CASGLARWYVNEQFF. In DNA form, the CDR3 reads TGTGCCAGTGGGTTAGCGAGGTGGTACGTCAATGAGCAGTTCTTC.

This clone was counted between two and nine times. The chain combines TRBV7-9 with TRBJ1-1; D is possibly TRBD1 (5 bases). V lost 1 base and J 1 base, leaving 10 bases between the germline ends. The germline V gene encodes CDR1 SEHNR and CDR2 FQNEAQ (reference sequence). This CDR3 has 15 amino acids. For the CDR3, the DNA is TGTGCCAGCAGCTTAGAGGGGTTCCGGAACACTGAAGCTTTCTTT. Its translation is CASSLEGFRNTEAFF.

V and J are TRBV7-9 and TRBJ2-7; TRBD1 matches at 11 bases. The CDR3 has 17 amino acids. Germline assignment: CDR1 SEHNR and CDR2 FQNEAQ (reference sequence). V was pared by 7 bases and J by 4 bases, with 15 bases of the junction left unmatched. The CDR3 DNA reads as TGTGCCAGCACCTCGACGGTGCCCCGGGACAGGGGGTACGAGCAGTACTTC. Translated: CASTSTVPRDRGYEQYF.

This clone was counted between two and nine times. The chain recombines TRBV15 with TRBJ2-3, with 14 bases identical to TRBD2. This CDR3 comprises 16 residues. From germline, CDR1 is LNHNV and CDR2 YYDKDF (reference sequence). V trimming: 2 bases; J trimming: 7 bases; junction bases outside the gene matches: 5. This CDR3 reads CATSRRLAGGGNTQYF. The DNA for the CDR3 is TGTGCCACCAGCAGACGACTAGCGGGAGGGGGGAATACGCAGTATTTT. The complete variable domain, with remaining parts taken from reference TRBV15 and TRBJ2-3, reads DAMVIQNPRYQVTQFGKPVTLSCSQTLNHNVMYWYQQKSSQAPKLLFHYYDKDFNNEADTPDNFQSRRPNTSFCFLDIRSPGLGDTAMYLCATSRRLAGGGNTQYFGPGTRLTVL.

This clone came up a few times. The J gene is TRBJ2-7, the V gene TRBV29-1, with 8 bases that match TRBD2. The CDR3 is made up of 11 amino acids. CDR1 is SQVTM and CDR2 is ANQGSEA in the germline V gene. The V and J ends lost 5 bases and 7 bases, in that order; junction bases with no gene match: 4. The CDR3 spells CSVTAGVEQYF. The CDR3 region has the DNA TGCAGCGTTACAGCGGGAGTAGAGCAGTACTTC.

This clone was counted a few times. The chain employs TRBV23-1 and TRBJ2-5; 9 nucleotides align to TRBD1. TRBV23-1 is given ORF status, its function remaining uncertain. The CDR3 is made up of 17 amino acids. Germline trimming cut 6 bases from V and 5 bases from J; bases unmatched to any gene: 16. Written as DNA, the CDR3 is TGCGCCAGCAGCTTCCGTAACCGGGACAGGGCTCGCGAGACCCAGTACTTC. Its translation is CASSFRNRDRARETQYF.

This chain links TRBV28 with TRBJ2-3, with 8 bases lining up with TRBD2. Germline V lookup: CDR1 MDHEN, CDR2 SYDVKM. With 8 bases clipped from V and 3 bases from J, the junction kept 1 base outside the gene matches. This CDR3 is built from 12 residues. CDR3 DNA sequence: TGTGCCAGCGCGGGAGGTACAGATACGCAGTATTTT. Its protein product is CASAGGTDTQYF. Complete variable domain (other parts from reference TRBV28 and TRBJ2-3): DVKVTQSSRYLVKRTGEKVFLECVQDMDHENMFWYRQDPGLGLRLIYFSYDVKMKEKGDIPEGYSVSREKKERFSLILESASTNQTSMYLCASAGGTDTQYFGPGTRLTVL.

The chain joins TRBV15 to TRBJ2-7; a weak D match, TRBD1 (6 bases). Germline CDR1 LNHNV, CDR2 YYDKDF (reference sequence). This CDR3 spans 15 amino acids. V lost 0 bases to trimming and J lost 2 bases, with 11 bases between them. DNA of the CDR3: TGTGCCACCAGCAGAGATAAGGGGGAAACCTACGAGCAGTACTTC. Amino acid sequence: CATSRDKGETYEQYF.

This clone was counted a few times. Here the CDR3 DNA reads TGCAGCGTTCTACTGAGTGGAGATACGCAGTATTTT. This sequence encodes CSVLLSGDTQYF. This chain connects TRBV29-1 to TRBJ2-3; unclear D gene. The CDR3 contains 12 residues. Germline CDR1 is SQVTM and CDR2 is ANQGSEA. V lost 5 bases to trimming and J lost 5 bases, with 11 bases between them.

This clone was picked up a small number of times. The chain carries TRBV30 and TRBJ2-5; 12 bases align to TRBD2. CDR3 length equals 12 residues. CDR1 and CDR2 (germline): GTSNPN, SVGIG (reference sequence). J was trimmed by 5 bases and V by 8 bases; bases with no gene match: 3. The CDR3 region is CAHGTSGETQYF. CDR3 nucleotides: TGTGCCCACGGGACTAGCGGGGAGACCCAGTACTTC. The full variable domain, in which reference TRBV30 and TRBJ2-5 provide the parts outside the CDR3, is SQTIHQWPATLVQPVGSPLSLECTVEGTSNPNLYWYRQAAGRGLQLLFYSVGIGQISSEVPQNLSASRPQDRQFILSSKKLLLSDSGFYLCAHGTSGETQYFGPGTRLLVL.

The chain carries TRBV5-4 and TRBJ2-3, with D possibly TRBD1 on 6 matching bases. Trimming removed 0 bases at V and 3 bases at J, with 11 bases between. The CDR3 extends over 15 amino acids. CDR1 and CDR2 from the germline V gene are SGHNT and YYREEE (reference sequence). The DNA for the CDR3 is TGTGCCAGCAGCTTGGGCAGGGGCCTAACAGATACGCAGTATTTT. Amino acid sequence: CASSLGRGLTDTQYF.

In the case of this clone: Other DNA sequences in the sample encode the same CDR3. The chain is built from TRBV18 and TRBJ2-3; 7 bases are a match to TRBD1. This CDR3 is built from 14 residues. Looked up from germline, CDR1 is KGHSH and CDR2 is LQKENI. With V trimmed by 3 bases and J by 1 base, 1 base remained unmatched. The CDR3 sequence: CASSPTGGTDTQYF. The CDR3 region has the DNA TGTGCCAGCTCACCTACAGGGGGCACAGATACGCAGTATTTT. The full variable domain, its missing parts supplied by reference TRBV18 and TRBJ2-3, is NAGVMQNPRHLVRRRGQEARLRCSPMKGHSHVYWYRQLPEEGLKFMVYLQKENIIDESGMPKERFSAEFPKEGPSILRIQQVVRGDSAAYFCASSPTGGTDTQYFGPGTRLTVL.

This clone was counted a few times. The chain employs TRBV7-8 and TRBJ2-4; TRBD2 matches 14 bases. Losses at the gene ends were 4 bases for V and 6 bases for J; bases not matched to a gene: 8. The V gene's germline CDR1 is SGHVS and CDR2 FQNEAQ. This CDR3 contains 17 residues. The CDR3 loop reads CASSSGTSGSVVNIQYF. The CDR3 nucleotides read TGTGCCAGCAGCTCCGGGACTAGCGGGAGTGTAGTAAACATTCAGTACTTC.

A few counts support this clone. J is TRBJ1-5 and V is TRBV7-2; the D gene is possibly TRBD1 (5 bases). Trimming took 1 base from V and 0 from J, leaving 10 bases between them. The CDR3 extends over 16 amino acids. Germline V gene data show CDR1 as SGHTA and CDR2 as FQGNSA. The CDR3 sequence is CASSLVPGYSNQPQHF. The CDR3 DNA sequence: TGTGCCAGCAGCTTAGTTCCAGGGTATAGCAATCAGCCCCAGCATTTT. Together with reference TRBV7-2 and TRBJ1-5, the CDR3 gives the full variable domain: GAGVSQSPSNKVTEKGKDVELRCDPISGHTALYWYRQSLGQGLEFLIYFQGNSAPDKSGLPSDRFSAERTGGSVSTLTIQRTQQEDSAVYLCASSLVPGYSNQPQHFGDGTRLSIL.

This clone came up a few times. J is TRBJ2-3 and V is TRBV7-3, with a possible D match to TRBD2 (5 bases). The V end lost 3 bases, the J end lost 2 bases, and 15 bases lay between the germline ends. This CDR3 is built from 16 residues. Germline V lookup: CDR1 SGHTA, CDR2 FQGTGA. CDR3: CASSLGAGPYTDTQYF. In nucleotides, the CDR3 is TGTGCCAGCAGCTTGGGCGCGGGCCCCTACACAGATACGCAGTATTTT.

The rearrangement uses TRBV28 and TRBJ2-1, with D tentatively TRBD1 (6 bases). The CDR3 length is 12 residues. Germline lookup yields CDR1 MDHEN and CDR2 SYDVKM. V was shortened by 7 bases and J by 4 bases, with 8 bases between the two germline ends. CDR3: CASKTGYNEQFF. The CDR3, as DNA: TGTGCCAGCAAAACAGGGTACAATGAGCAGTTCTTC.

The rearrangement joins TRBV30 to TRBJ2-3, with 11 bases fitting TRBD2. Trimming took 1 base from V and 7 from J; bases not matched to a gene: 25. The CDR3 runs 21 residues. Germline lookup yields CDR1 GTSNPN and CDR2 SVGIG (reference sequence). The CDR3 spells CAWSDIRVAGGPMSRHHTQYF. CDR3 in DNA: TGTGCCTGGAGTGATATACGGGTAGCGGGAGGGCCTATGAGCCGTCACCATACGCAGTATTTT.